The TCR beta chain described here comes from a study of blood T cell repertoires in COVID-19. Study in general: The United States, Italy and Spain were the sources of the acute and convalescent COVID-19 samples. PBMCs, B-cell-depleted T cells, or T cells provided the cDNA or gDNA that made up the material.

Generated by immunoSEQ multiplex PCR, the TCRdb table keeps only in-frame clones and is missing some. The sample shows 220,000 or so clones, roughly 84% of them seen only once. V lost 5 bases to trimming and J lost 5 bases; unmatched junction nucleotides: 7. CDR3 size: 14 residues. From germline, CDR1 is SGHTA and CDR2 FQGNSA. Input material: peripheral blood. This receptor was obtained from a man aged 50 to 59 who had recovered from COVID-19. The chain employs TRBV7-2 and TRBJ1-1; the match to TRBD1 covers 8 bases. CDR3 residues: CASSHRQGRTEAFF. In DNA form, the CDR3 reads TGTGCCAGCAGCCACCGACAGGGGCGGACTGAAGCTTTCTTT. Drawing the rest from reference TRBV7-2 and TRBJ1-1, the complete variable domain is GAGVSQSPSNKVTEKGKDVELRCDPISGHTALYWYRQSLGQGLEFLIYFQGNSAPDKSGLPSDRFSAERTGGSVSTLTIQRTQQEDSAVYLCASSHRQGRTEAFFGQGTRLTVV.